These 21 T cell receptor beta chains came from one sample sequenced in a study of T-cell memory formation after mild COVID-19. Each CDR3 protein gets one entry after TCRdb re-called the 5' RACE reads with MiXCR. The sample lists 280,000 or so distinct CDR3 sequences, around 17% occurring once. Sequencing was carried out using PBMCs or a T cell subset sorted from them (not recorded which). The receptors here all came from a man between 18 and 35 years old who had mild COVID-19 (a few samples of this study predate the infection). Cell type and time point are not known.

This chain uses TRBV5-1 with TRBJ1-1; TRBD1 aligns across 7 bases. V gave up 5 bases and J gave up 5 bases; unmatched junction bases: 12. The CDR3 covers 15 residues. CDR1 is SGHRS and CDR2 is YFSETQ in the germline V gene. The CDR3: CASRRQGPSETEAFF. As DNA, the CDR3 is TGCGCCAGCAGACGACAGGGACCCTCGGAGACTGAAGCTTTCTTT. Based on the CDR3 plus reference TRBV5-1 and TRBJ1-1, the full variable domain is KAGVTQTPRYLIKTRGQQVTLSCSPISGHRSVSWYQQTPGQGLQFLFEYFSETQRNKGNFPGRFSGRQFSNSRSEMNVSTLELGDSALYLCASRRQGPSETEAFFGQGTRLTVV.

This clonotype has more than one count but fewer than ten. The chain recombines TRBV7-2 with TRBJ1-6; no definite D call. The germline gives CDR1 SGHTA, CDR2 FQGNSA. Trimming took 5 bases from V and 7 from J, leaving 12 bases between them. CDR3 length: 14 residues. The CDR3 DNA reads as TGTGCCAGCAGCCTAGGGTTGCACAATTCACCCCTCCACTTT. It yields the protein CASSLGLHNSPLHF.

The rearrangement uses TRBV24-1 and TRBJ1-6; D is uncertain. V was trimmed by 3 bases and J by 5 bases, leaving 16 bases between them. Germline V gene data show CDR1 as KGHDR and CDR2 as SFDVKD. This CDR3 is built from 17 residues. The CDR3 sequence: CATSDPPWTEDNSPLHF. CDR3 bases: TGTGCCACCAGTGATCCTCCCTGGACCGAGGATAATTCACCCCTCCACTTT.

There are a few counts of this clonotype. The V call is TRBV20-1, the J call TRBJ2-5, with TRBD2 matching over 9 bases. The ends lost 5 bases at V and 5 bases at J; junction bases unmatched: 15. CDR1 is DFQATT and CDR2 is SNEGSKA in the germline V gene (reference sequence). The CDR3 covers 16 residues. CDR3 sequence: CSAPFGASGVGETQYF. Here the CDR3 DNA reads TGCAGTGCTCCCTTCGGCGCTAGCGGGGTTGGTGAGACCCAGTACTTC.

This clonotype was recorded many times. The CDR3 region is CASSPTGNSYNEQFF. CDR3 coding DNA: TGTGCCAGCAGCCCTACTGGAAACTCCTACAATGAGCAGTTCTTC. This sequence joins TRBV5-5 and TRBJ2-1; D ambiguous. V lost 4 bases and J lost 0, with 11 bases in between. Germline V gene sequence: CDR1 SGHKS, CDR2 YYEKEE (reference sequence). This CDR3 comprises 15 residues.

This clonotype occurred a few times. The CDR3 DNA reads TGTGCCAGCAGCCGGGACAGGGGATTGTCCCCCCTCCACTTT. This gives the protein CASSRDRGLSPLHF. V usage is TRBV9 and J usage is TRBJ1-6, with 10 nucleotides matching TRBD1. Germline V CDR1 and CDR2: SGDLS, YYNGEE. Germline trimming cut 4 bases from V and 13 bases from J; bases unmatched to any gene: 8. The CDR3 sequence is 14 residues long.

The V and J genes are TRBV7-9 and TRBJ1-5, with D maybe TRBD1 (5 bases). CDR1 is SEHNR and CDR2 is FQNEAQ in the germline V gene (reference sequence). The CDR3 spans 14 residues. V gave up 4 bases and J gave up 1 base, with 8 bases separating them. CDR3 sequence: CASSSRDSNQPQHF. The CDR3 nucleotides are TGTGCCAGCAGCTCCCGGGACAGCAATCAGCCCCAGCATTTT.

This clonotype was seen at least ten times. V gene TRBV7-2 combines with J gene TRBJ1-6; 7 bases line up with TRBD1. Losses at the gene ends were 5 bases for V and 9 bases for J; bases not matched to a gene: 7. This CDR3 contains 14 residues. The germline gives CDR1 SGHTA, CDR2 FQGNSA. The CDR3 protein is CASSETGTVSPLHF. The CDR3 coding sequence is TGTGCCAGCAGCGAGACCGGGACAGTTTCACCCCTCCACTTT.

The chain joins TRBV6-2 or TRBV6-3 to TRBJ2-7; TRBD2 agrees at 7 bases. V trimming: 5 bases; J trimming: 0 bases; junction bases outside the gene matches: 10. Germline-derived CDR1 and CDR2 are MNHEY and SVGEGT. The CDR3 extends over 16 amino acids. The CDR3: CASSPTGGGGSYEQYF. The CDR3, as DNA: TGTGCCAGCAGTCCGACCGGTGGCGGGGGCTCCTACGAGCAGTACTTC.

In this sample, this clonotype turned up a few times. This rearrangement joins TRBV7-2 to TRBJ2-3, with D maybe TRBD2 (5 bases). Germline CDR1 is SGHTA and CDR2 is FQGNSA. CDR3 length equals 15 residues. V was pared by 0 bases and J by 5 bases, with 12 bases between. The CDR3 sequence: CASSLAALVRDTQYF. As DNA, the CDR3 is TGTGCCAGCAGCTTAGCGGCACTAGTGAGAGATACGCAGTATTTT.

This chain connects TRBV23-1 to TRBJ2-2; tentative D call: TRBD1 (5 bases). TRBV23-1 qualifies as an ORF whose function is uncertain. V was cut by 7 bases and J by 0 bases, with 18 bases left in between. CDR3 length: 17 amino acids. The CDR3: CASTATIWGPNTGELFF. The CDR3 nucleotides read TGCGCCAGCACTGCGACAATCTGGGGCCCGAACACCGGGGAGCTGTTTTTT.

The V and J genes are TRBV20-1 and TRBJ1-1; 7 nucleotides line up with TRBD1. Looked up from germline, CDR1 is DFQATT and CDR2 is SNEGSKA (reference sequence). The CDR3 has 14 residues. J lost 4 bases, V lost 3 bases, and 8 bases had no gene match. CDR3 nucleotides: TGCAGTGCTAGTGAAAGGGGGCGAGTCACTGAAGCTTTCTTT. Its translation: CSASERGRVTEAFF.

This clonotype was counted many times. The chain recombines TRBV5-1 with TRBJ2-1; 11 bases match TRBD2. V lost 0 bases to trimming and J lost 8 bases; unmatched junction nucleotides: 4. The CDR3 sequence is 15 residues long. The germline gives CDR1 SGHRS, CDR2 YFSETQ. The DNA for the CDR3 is TGCGCCAGCAGCTTGGATATAGCGGGGGGGGATGAGCAGTTCTTC. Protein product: CASSLDIAGGDEQFF.

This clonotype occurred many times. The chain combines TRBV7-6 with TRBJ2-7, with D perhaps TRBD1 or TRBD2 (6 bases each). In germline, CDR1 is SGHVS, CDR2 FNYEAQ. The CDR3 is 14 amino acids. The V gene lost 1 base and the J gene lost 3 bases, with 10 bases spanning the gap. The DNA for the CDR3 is TGTGCCAGCAGCTTAGGGGAGGACAGCTACGAGCAGTACGTC. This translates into CASSLGEDSYEQYV.

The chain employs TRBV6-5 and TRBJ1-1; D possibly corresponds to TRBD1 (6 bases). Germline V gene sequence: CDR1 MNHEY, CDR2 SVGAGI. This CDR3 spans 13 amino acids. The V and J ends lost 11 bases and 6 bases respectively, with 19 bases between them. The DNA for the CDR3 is TGTGCCGTTGGGAGGGGGGTCGTCCCTGAAGCTTTCTTT. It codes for CAVGRGVVPEAFF.

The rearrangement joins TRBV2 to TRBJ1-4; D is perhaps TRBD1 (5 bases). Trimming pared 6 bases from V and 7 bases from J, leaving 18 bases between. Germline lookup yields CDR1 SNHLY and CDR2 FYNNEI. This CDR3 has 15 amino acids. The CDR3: CASRDFGAGTEKLFF. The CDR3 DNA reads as TGTGCCAGCAGGGACTTTGGCGCAGGGACTGAAAAACTGTTTTTT. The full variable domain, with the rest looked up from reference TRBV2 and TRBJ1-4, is EPEVTQTPSHQVTQMGQEVILRCVPISNHLYFYWYRQILGQKVEFLVSFYNNEISEKSEIFDDQFSVERPDGSNFTLKIRSTKLEDSAMYFCASRDFGAGTEKLFFGSGTQLSVL.

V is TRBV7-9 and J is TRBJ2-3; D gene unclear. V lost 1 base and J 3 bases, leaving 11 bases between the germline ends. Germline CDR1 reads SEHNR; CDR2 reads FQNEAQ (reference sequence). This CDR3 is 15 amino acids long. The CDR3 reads CASSLGNSRTDTQYF. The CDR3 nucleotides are TGTGCCAGCAGCTTAGGGAATAGCAGAACAGATACGCAGTATTTT. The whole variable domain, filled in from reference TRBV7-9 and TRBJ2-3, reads DTGVSQNPRHKITKRGQNVTFRCDPISEHNRLYWYRQTLGQGPEFLTYFQNEAQLEKSRLLSDRFSAERPKGSFSTLEIQRTEQGDSAMYLCASSLGNSRTDTQYFGPGTRLTVL.

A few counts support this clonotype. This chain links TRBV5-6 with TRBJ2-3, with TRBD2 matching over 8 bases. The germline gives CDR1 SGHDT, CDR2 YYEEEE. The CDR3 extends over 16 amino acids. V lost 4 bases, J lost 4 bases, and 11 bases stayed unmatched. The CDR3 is CASSPGLGLAPDTQYF. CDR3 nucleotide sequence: TGTGCCAGCAGCCCGGGGCTTGGACTAGCCCCAGATACGCAGTATTTT.

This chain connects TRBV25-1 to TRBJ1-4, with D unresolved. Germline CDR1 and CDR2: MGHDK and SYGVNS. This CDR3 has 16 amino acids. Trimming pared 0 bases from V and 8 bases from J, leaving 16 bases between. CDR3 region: CASSEYGEGIEEKLFF. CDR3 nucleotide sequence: TGTGCCAGCAGTGAATACGGGGAGGGAATAGAAGAAAAACTGTTTTTT.

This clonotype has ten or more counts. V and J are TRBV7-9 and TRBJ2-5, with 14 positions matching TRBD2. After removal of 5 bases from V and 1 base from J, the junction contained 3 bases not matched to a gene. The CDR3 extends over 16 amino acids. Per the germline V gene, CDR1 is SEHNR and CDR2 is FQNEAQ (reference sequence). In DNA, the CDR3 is TGTGCCAGCAGCCAGGGACTAGCGGGGGTCCAAGAGACCCAGTACTTC. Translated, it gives CASSQGLAGVQETQYF. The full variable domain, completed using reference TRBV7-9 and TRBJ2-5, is DTGVSQNPRHKITKRGQNVTFRCDPISEHNRLYWYRQTLGQGPEFLTYFQNEAQLEKSRLLSDRFSAERPKGSFSTLEIQRTEQGDSAMYLCASSQGLAGVQETQYFGPGTRLLVL.

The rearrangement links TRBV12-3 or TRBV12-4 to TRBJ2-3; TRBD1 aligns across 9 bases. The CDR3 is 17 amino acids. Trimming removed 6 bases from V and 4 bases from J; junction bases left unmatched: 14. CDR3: CASRATDRGYVADTQYF. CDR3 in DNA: TGTGCCAGCAGGGCCACGGACAGGGGTTATGTCGCAGATACGCAGTATTTT.